This TCR beta chain was captured in a study of cytomegalovirus exposure and HLA in healthy donors. Study in general: In a later analysis, the roughly 120 validation repertoires were reported to have used the same platform as the 600 to 800 first-cohort repertoires. General study findings and limits: According to reports, the classifier identified cytomegalovirus status with high specificity and sensitivity. The study listed approximately 160 cytomegalovirus-associated TCR beta chains. Most TCR sequences were seen very rarely across donors, but some public TCRs occurred in many.

With regard to this clone: What it binds is unknown.

The protocol was immunoSEQ multiplex PCR, while the TCRdb copy is restricted to in-frame clones and leaves out a portion. The sample consists of more than 95,000 clones, roughly nine tenths of them appearing once. Between the trimmed V and J ends, which lost 4 bases and 0 bases, there was a span of 10 bases. The V gene's germline CDR1 is MNHEY and CDR2 SMNVEV (reference sequence). The CDR3 has 15 amino acids. This chain uses TRBV27 with TRBJ1-3; D is ambiguous. The material sequenced was PBMCs. This TCR was sampled from a young woman in good health and CMV-seropositive. The chain's CDR3 is CASSSGSGSGNTIYF. The CDR3, as DNA: TGTGCCAGCAGTTCTGGTTCGGGCTCTGGAAACACCATATATTTT.